These T cell receptor delta chains were read from a single sample in a study of DNA immune sequencing with unique molecular identifiers. TCRdb called clones anew from the multiplex PCR reads with CATT. The sample shows 2,000 or so delta-chain clones, 15% to 20% of them seen only once. Specimen: gamma-delta T cells from PBMCs. These receptors were obtained from a human donor in good health. Both conserved end residues are part of each CDR3. Fields, in order: D gene, clone size, J gene, V gene, CDR3 protein, CDR3 DNA. A D gene is named only where the DNA matches it firmly. Clone sizes are given selectively: once, few, many, or a class where the clone is expanded.

>-|-|TRDJ1|TRDV1
CALGELDIHPSYGRWGKGTDKLIF
TGTGCTCTTGGGGAACTAGATATCCACCCTTCCTACGGGCGCTGGGGGAAGGGTACCGATAAACTCATCTTT
>TRDD3|few|TRDJ1|TRDV1
CALGDHPPFRGGYSLPYTDKLIF
TGTGCTCTTGGGGACCACCCCCCCTTCCGAGGGGGATACAGCCTCCCGTACACCGATAAACTCATCTTT
>TRDD3|-|TRDJ1|TRAV29/DV5
CAASAAHSPWGYLYASIHSYTDKLIF
TGTGCAGCAAGCGCGGCGCACTCCCCGTGGGGATACCTATACGCTTCCATACATTCCTACACCGATAAACTCATCTTT
>TRDD3|few|TRDJ1|TRAV38-2/DV8
CAYLPYTEYWGIRRTDKLIF
TGTGCTTATTTGCCCTACACGGAGTACTGGGGGATACGAAGAACCGATAAACTCATCTTT
>TRDD3|-|TRDJ4|TRDV2
CACDAVLGDPSRPLIF
TGTGCCTGTGACGCTGTACTGGGGGATCCTTCCAGACCCCTGATCTTT
>-|medium-sized|TRDJ1|TRAV29/DV5
CAASHTSYWGFPTATDKLIF
TGTGCAGCAAGCCATACTTCCTACTGGGGGTTCCCTACCGCCACCGATAAACTCATCTTT
>TRDD3|large|TRDJ1|TRDV2
CACDTLGGGDNTDKLIF
TGTGCCTGTGACACCTTAGGTGGGGGAGACAACACCGATAAACTCATCTTT
>TRDD3|few|TRDJ1|TRDV2
CACDTFSLGIGATDKLIF
TGTGCCTGTGACACCTTTTCACTGGGGATAGGGGCCACCGATAAACTCATCTTT
>-|-|TRDJ1|TRDV1
CALGGAAYSRHISTDKLIF
TGTGCTCTTGGCGGGGCTGCCTACAGCAGACATATTAGCACCGATAAACTCATCTTT
>-|few|TRDJ1|TRDV1
CALGDTPPFLLSKRGYWGMGPDKLIF
TGTGCTCTTGGGGATACCCCCCCCTTCCTACTGAGCAAGAGGGGTTACTGGGGGATGGGCCCCGATAAACTCATCTTT
>TRDD3|few|TRDJ1|TRDV2
CACDILGGNTDKLIF
TGTGCCTGTGACATCCTGGGGGGTAACACCGATAAACTCATCTTT
>-|-|TRDJ1|TRDV2
CACDTLEVPYTDKFIF
TGTGCCTGTGACACCCTTGAGGTCCCGTACACCGATAAATTCATCTTT
>TRDD3|medium-sized|TRDJ1|TRDV2
CACDTVRIRLGDRYTDKLIF
TGTGCCTGTGACACCGTCCGGATCCGGCTGGGGGATAGATACACCGATAAACTCATCTTT
>-|-|TRDJ1|TRAV29/DV5
CSVLLCSKLLGLPFFGGPMYTDKLIF
-
>TRDD3|medium-sized|TRDJ1|TRDV2
CACDGVLGDTTADKLIF
TGTGCCTGTGACGGAGTACTGGGGGATACGACGGCCGATAAACTCATCTTT
>TRDD3|-|TRDJ1|TRDV1
CALGDIPTHIWGIRASYTDKLIF
TGTGCTCTTGGGGACATTCCTACTCACATCTGGGGGATACGCGCGTCGTACACCGATAAACTCATCTTT
>TRDD3|few|TRDJ2|TRDV1
CALGEPKGLGDTGAQLFF
TGTGCTCTTGGGGAACCAAAGGGACTGGGGGATACCGGGGCACAACTCTTCTTT
>TRDD2|few|TRDJ1|TRDV1
CALGERLLAFLTF
TGTGCTCTTGGGGAAAGGCTTCTAGCCTTCCTAACCTTT
>TRDD3|medium-sized|TRDJ1|TRDV2
CACDTLGRLGDTKGTDKLIF
TGTGCCTGTGACACATTAGGTCGGCTGGGGGATACTAAGGGCACCGATAAACTCATCTTT
>TRDD3|medium-sized|TRDJ1|TRDV2
CACDPLTPGDTGDKLIF
TGTGCCTGTGACCCCCTGACCCCGGGGGATACGGGCGATAAACTCATCTTT
>TRDD3|few|TRDJ3|TRDV2
CACDPTGGPSWDTRQMFF
TGTGCCTGTGACCCCACTGGGGGCCCTTCCTGGGACACCCGACAGATGTTTTTC
>TRDD3|-|TRDJ1|TRDV3
CAFSLSRKLRLGGIKYTDKLIF
TGTGCCTTTAGTTTAAGCAGGAAGCTCCGGCTGGGGGGCATTAAGTACACCGATAAACTCATCTTT
>-|medium-sized|TRDJ1|TRDV2
CACDTVGTLHTDKLIF
TGTGCCTGTGACACGGTGGGGACACTGCACACCGATAAACTCATCTTT
>TRDD3|medium-sized|TRDJ1|TRDV2
CACDALLGDTFDKLIF
TGTGCCTGTGACGCGCTACTGGGGGATACGTTCGATAAACTCATCTTT
>TRDD3|few|TRDJ3|TRDV2
CACDTVSGGSRSWDTRQMFF
TGTGCCTGTGACACCGTGTCTGGGGGATCCCGCTCCTGGGACACCCGACAGATGTTTTTC
>-|few|TRDJ1|TRDV1
CALGLHHDLAYWDPPGPDKLIF
TGTGCTCTTGGGCTCCACCACGACCTGGCTTACTGGGACCCCCCGGGACCCGATAAACTCATCTTT
>-|few|TRDJ1|TRDV1
CALGDPTPLTRWAHTDKLIF
TGTGCTCTTGGGGACCCCACCCCCCTCACGCGGTGGGCTCACACCGATAAACTCATCTTT
>TRDD3|medium-sized|TRDJ1|TRDV1
CALGDLVLYWGILSVSKLIF
TGTGCTCTTGGGGATTTGGTTCTCTACTGGGGGATACTCTCTGTTTCTAAACTCATCTTT
>-|medium-sized|TRDJ1|TRDV2
CACDTGWSHTDKLIF
TGTGCCTGTGACACCGGCTGGTCGCACACCGATAAACTCATCTTT
>TRDD3|medium-sized|TRDJ1|TRDV1
CALGELLSRGYGVKAGGYSYTDKLIF
TGTGCTCTTGGGGAACTCCTAAGCCGCGGTTATGGGGTAAAAGCTGGGGGATACTCGTACACCGATAAACTCATCTTT
>-|medium-sized|TRDJ1|TRDV2
CACDNLLVSTDKLIF
TGTGCCTGTGACAACCTTCTGGTCTCCACCGATAAACTCATCTTT
>TRDD3|medium-sized|TRDJ2|TRDV2
CACDSLLGDTALTAQLFF
TGTGCCTGTGACTCTTTACTGGGGGATACTGCCCTGACAGCACAACTCTTCTTT
>TRDD3|large|TRDJ1|TRDV2
CACDTLLGDHSYTDKLIF
TGTGCCTGTGACACCCTACTGGGGGACCACTCTTACACCGATAAACTCATCTTT